These 25 T cell receptor beta chains were sequenced from one sample in a study of blood T cell repertoires in COVID-19. Produced via immunoSEQ multiplex PCR; TCRdb's table is partial and in-frame only. The sample comprises nearly 350,000 clones, more than 75% of which are singletons, and roughly 1% rests with the top ten. The specimen was PBMCs or T cells enriched from blood (not recorded which). The receptors originated from a woman in her thirties who had recovered from COVID-19.

The chain recombines TRBV7-6 with TRBJ2-5; 9 nucleotides line up with TRBD2. The germline CDR1 and CDR2 sequences are SGHVS and FNYEAQ. V shed 2 bases, J shed 5 bases, and the junction held 6 bases outside the gene matches. This CDR3 is built from 15 residues. CDR3: CASSLRAGTSETQYF. The CDR3 coding sequence is TGTGCCAGCAGCTTACGGGCGGGGACTAGCGAGACCCAGTACTTC.

The V gene is TRBV5-1, the J gene TRBJ2-7; possibly TRBD2 for D (6 bases). The CDR3 is 14 amino acids. V shed 0 bases and J shed 3 bases, with 10 bases lying between them. Germline V gives CDR1 SGHRS, CDR2 YFSETQ. CDR3 amino acids: CASSLGGTVYEQYF. CDR3 DNA: TGCGCCAGCAGCTTGGGCGGGACTGTCTACGAGCAGTACTTC.

V is TRBV9 and J is TRBJ1-6; 7 bases are shared with TRBD1. V was clipped by 4 bases and J by 5 bases; unmatched bases: 12. The CDR3 has 17 amino acids. Germline V CDR1 and CDR2: SGDLS, YYNGEE. In DNA form, the CDR3 reads TGTGCCAGCAGCCGCGACAGGGAAGAAGGTGATAATTCACCCCTCCACTTT. Translation: CASSRDREEGDNSPLHF.

J is TRBJ1-2 and V is TRBV20-1; a weak D match, TRBD1 (5 bases). Trimming shortened V by 6 bases and J by 8 bases, and 13 bases separated the two germline ends. The germline V gene has CDR1 DFQATT and CDR2 SNEGSKA (reference sequence). The CDR3 covers 11 residues. The CDR3 sequence is CSANRDLGYTF. The CDR3 coding sequence is TGCAGTGCCAATAGGGACTTGGGCTACACCTTC.

This clone has only one observation. The chain links TRBV6-5 to TRBJ2-7; the D gene is possibly TRBD2 (6 bases). There are 15 residues in the CDR3. Between the trimmed V and J ends, which lost 2 bases and 0 bases, there was a span of 11 bases. The germline CDR1 and CDR2 sequences are MNHEY and SVGAGI. The CDR3 nucleotides read TGTGCCAGCAGTTACATTGGGGGGACCTCCTACGAGCAGTACTTC. This translates into CASSYIGGTSYEQYF.

V gene TRBV5-5 combines with J gene TRBJ1-5, with D possibly being TRBD1 (5 bases). Germline V lookup: CDR1 SGHKS, CDR2 YYEKEE (reference sequence). The CDR3 is 17 amino acids. The V end was cut by 2 bases, the J end by 2 bases, with 17 bases between. The CDR3 coding sequence is TGTGCCAGCAGCTTATACGTCGGTGAAGGGGGCAATCAGCCCCAGCATTTT. This encodes CASSLYVGEGGNQPQHF.

The chain recombines TRBV6-2 or TRBV6-3 with TRBJ2-3, with a weak D call TRBD2 (6 bases). The V and J ends lost 6 bases and 2 bases respectively, with 21 bases between them. Germline CDR1 and CDR2: MNHEY and SVGEGT. This CDR3 has 17 amino acids. CDR3 in DNA: TGTGCCAGCAGCCTAACGGGACTGCGACCCCTCACAGATACGCAGTATTTT. It specifies CASSLTGLRPLTDTQYF.

The J gene is TRBJ2-7, the V gene TRBV18; D might be TRBD2 (5 bases). CDR3 length: 12 residues. V shed 0 bases and J shed 7 bases, with 7 bases lying between them. CDR1 KGHSH and CDR2 LQKENI come from the germline V gene. CDR3 sequence: CASSPPRGEQYF. DNA for the CDR3: TGTGCCAGCTCACCACCCCGGGGAGAGCAGTACTTC.

This chain joins TRBV7-9 and TRBJ2-2, with D possibly matching TRBD1 (5 bases). The CDR3 length is 18 residues. Trimming pared 1 base from V and 2 bases from J, leaving 17 bases between. CDR1 is SEHNR, CDR2 FQNEAQ, per germline (reference sequence). CDR3 nucleotide sequence: TGTGCCAGCAGCTTAGGAGCGTCTGGCAGGGTTAACACCGGGGAGCTGTTTTTT. Amino acids: CASSLGASGRVNTGELFF.

The rearrangement links TRBV3-1 (or the pseudogene TRBV3-2) to TRBJ2-3; perhaps TRBD2 as D (5 bases). V dropped 0 bases and J dropped 6 bases, with 13 bases sitting between them. CDR1 and CDR2 (germline): LGHDT, YNNKEL (reference sequence). The length of the CDR3 is 15 residues. The CDR3 sequence is CASSQEGLLADTQYF. CDR3 nucleotides: TGTGCCAGCAGCCAAGAAGGGTTGCTAGCCGATACGCAGTATTTT.

This clone was recorded once. The chain recombines TRBV7-8 with TRBJ1-2, with 7 nucleotides matching TRBD1. Per germline, CDR1 SGHVS and CDR2 FQNEAQ. Unmatched junction bases numbered 5, after V lost 3 bases and J lost 4 bases. The CDR3 covers 14 residues. In DNA form, the CDR3 reads TGTGCCAGCAGCTTCTCACAGGGGCCCTATGGCTACACCTTC. Translated, it gives CASSFSQGPYGYTF.

This chain joins TRBV28 and TRBJ1-2; tentative D call: TRBD1 (5 bases). The V gene's germline CDR1 is MDHEN and CDR2 SYDVKM. The CDR3 covers 14 residues. V was trimmed by 7 bases and J by 4 bases, leaving 16 bases between them. The CDR3 reads CASTSPPGIYGYTF. DNA for the CDR3: TGTGCCAGCACCTCGCCCCCAGGGATCTATGGCTACACCTTC.

The chain employs TRBV15 and TRBJ2-5, with D tentatively TRBD2 (7 bases). Germline V gives CDR1 LNHNV, CDR2 YYDKDF (reference sequence). This CDR3 is 15 amino acids long. With 0 bases removed from V and 5 bases from J, the gap between germline ends came to 13 bases. CDR3 nucleotide sequence: TGTGCCACCAGCAGAGATTCGGGGGGCGGGGAGACCCAGTACTTC. Residues: CATSRDSGGGETQYF.

The chain couples TRBV28 to TRBJ1-5; 8 bases agree with TRBD1. In germline, CDR1 is MDHEN, CDR2 SYDVKM. The CDR3 runs 14 residues. With 6 bases clipped from V and 3 bases from J, the junction kept 4 bases outside the gene matches. Here the CDR3 DNA reads TGTGCCAGCAGGGACAGGGTGATCAATCAGCCCCAGCATTTT. Translating gives CASRDRVINQPQHF. The whole variable domain, remainder taken from reference TRBV28 and TRBJ1-5, is DVKVTQSSRYLVKRTGEKVFLECVQDMDHENMFWYRQDPGLGLRLIYFSYDVKMKEKGDIPEGYSVSREKKERFSLILESASTNQTSMYLCASRDRVINQPQHFGDGTRLSIL.

The chain is built from TRBV28 and TRBJ1-6, with D possibly matching TRBD1 (5 bases). V was clipped by 6 bases and J by 7 bases, with 7 bases between them. The CDR3 has 12 amino acids. The germline V gene has CDR1 MDHEN and CDR2 SYDVKM. The CDR3 region is CASRRQNSPLHF. The CDR3 region has the DNA TGTGCCAGCAGGCGACAGAATTCACCCCTCCACTTT.

The chain employs TRBV25-1 and TRBJ2-1, with TRBD1 matching 10 bases. J lost 6 bases, V lost 3 bases, and 8 bases had no gene match. The CDR3 has 16 residues. Germline values: CDR1 MGHDK, CDR2 SYGVNS. The CDR3 sequence: CASSDLGTGVRNEQFF. The DNA of the CDR3 is TGTGCCAGCAGTGACCTCGGGACAGGGGTACGCAATGAGCAGTTCTTC.

This sequence joins TRBV7-6 and TRBJ1-1; the match to TRBD1 covers 8 bases. V lost 5 bases and J lost 3; bases outside the gene matches: 8. The CDR3 loop spans 15 amino acids. The germline gives CDR1 SGHVS, CDR2 FNYEAQ. The CDR3: CASSPSQGAYTEAFF. The CDR3 bases are TGTGCCAGCAGCCCTAGCCAGGGGGCATACACTGAAGCTTTCTTT.

Only one count was recorded for this clone. The J gene is TRBJ2-5, the V gene TRBV5-4; 8 nucleotides match TRBD2. Germline V CDR1 and CDR2: SGHNT, YYREEE (reference sequence). There are 15 residues in the CDR3. The junction had 7 bases not matched to a gene; V was cut back by 2 bases and J by 4 bases. CDR3 in DNA: TGTGCCAGCAGCTTCGGACTAGCCTTCCCAGAGACCCAGTACTTC. The encoded protein is CASSFGLAFPETQYF.

This clone was found once. The gene calls are TRBV9 and TRBJ1-5, with TRBD1 matching over 10 bases. The trim removed 3 bases at V and 4 bases at J, leaving 4 bases unmatched. Germline values: CDR1 SGDLS, CDR2 YYNGEE. The CDR3 has 15 residues. The CDR3 is CASSGPGQGNQPQHF. The CDR3 nucleotides read TGTGCCAGCAGCGGGCCGGGACAGGGGAATCAGCCCCAGCATTTT.

The genes are TRBV28 and TRBJ1-5; D is uncertain. Between the trimmed V and J ends, which lost 6 bases and 2 bases, there was a span of 8 bases. Germline assignment: CDR1 MDHEN and CDR2 SYDVKM. This CDR3 is built from 13 residues. Here the CDR3 DNA reads TGTGCCAGCAGCCCCCCCGGCAATCAGCCCCAGCATTTT. Translated: CASSPPGNQPQHF.

This chain connects TRBV28 to TRBJ1-2; a weak D match, TRBD1 (6 bases). This CDR3 region has 13 residues. Germline-derived CDR1 and CDR2 are MDHEN and SYDVKM. With 5 bases removed from V and 1 base from J, the gap between germline ends came to 8 bases. The DNA for the CDR3 is TGTGCCAGCAGTCCAGGGGATAACTATGGCTACACCTTC. It encodes CASSPGDNYGYTF.

The chain is built from TRBV28 and TRBJ2-6, with D tentatively TRBD1 (6 bases). Trimming stripped 4 bases from V and 4 bases from J, with 20 bases between. The CDR3 is 18 residues long. Germline V CDR1 and CDR2: MDHEN, SYDVKM. This CDR3 reads CASSSPGGRSGGANVLTF. The CDR3 region has the DNA TGTGCCAGCAGTTCCCCTGGGGGCCGCTCGGGAGGGGCCAACGTCCTGACTTTC.

The count of this clone is one. The rearrangement joins TRBV27 to TRBJ2-5; D is perhaps TRBD2 (6 bases). Germline values: CDR1 MNHEY, CDR2 SMNVEV (reference sequence). Trimming cost V 7 bases and J 5 bases, with 17 bases left between them. CDR3 size: 14 residues. Written as DNA, the CDR3 is TGTGCCAGCAACCGGGGGTCTGCCTGGGAGACCCAGTACTTC. Translation: CASNRGSAWETQYF.

The chain joins TRBV5-1 to TRBJ1-1, with TRBD1 matching 10 bases. Trimming at V came to 4 bases and at J to 4 bases, leaving 16 bases not matched to a gene. This CDR3 is built from 18 residues. Germline V gives CDR1 SGHRS, CDR2 YFSETQ. CDR3 sequence: CASSGPPGQGTMSTEAFF. The CDR3 DNA reads TGCGCCAGCAGCGGGCCCCCGGGACAGGGGACGATGAGCACTGAAGCTTTCTTT.

The chain couples TRBV18 to TRBJ1-1, with 7 bases fitting TRBD1. The CDR3 sequence is 16 residues long. The trim removed 3 bases at V and 6 bases at J, leaving 13 bases unmatched. CDR1 KGHSH and CDR2 LQKENI come from the germline V gene. The CDR3 spells CASSPYANVQGAEAFF. The CDR3 DNA reads as TGTGCCAGCTCACCCTACGCCAATGTTCAGGGGGCTGAAGCTTTCTTT.